This T cell receptor (beta chain) was documented in a study of T cell responses to AZD1222 COVID-19 vaccine. Study-wide results and limits: In a largely white British group with more females than males, clonal diversity was possibly underestimated.

V shed 4 bases and J shed 9 bases, with 14 bases lying between them. Looked up from germline, CDR1 is SGHDT and CDR2 is YYEEEE. The CDR3 runs to 13 residues. TCRdb's copy holds only in-frame clones and misses some; the assay was immunoSEQ multiplex PCR. The table records some 89,000 clones, roughly 87% of them present only once. Concerning this clone itself: Antigen unknown.

The chain uses TRBV5-6 and TRBJ2-4; possible D gene TRBD2, 6 bases. This clonotype was obtained from an adult in good health. The specimen was peripheral blood, collected on day 0 of AZD1222 vaccination. The CDR3 spells CASSPGGESIQYF. The CDR3 DNA follows: TGTGCCAGCAGCCCAGGAGGGGAGAGCATTCAGTACTTC.